This T cell receptor beta chain was recorded in a study of siplizumab effects on memory and regulatory T cells. Assay: immunoSEQ multiplex PCR; the TCRdb copy retains only in-frame clones and omits some. Found here are approximately 100,000 clones, more than 85% of them singletons; the top ten hold just over 2.5%. Germline CDR1 reads SGHNT; CDR2 reads YYREEE (reference sequence). This CDR3 region has 14 residues. The V and J ends lost 5 bases and 5 bases, in that order; junction bases with no gene match: 8. The clonotype was recovered from a human donor in good health. Some clones in this sample may be carry-over from other donors' samples. V and J are TRBV5-4 and TRBJ2-5; 8 nucleotides align to TRBD2. The specimen was CD4+ T cells sorted from blood. The CDR3 coding sequence is TGTGCCAGCAGAGGAGCGGGAGTAATTGAGACCCAGTACTTC. It yields the protein CASRGAGVIETQYF. The entire variable domain, with the rest obtained from reference TRBV5-4 and TRBJ2-5, is as follows: ETGVTQSPTHLIKTRGQQVTLRCSSQSGHNTVSWYQQALGQGPQFIFQYYREEENGRGNFPPRFSGLQFPNYSSELNVNALELDDSALYLCASRGAGVIETQYFGPGTRLLVL.